Sequencing of this T cell receptor (beta chain) was carried out in a study of beta chain features in type 1 diabetes. Study-wide context: Investigators examined roughly 99,000,000 sorted cells across all samples.

J gave up 4 bases and V 3 bases, and 9 bases lay outside the gene matches. The CDR3 runs to 17 residues. Germline loops: CDR1 SGHNT, CDR2 YYREEE (reference sequence). This clone was observed a few times. CD4+ naive, central memory, regulatory and stem cell-like memory cells were sorted via CD45RO/CCR7/CD25/CD127/CD95/CD27. Sequencing targeted expressed TCRB transcripts, as all isolated RNA had been reverse transcribed. The study sequenced naive, central memory and regulatory T cell samples to an average of about 3.5 million reads. Sequenced by immunoSEQ multiplex PCR; TCRdb stores in-frame clones only, minus some. The sample has approximately 400,000 clones; about 16% are singletons.

This receptor was obtained from a woman in her late teens or twenties in good health. This chain connects TRBV5-4 to TRBJ2-2; TRBD2 agrees at 10 bases. The sequencing sample was made of naive CD4+ T cells from blood. The CDR3 DNA follows: TGTGCCAGCAGCTCCGGGGGGCTAGCGGGAGTCACCGGGGAGCTGTTTTTT. This gives the protein CASSSGGLAGVTGELFF.